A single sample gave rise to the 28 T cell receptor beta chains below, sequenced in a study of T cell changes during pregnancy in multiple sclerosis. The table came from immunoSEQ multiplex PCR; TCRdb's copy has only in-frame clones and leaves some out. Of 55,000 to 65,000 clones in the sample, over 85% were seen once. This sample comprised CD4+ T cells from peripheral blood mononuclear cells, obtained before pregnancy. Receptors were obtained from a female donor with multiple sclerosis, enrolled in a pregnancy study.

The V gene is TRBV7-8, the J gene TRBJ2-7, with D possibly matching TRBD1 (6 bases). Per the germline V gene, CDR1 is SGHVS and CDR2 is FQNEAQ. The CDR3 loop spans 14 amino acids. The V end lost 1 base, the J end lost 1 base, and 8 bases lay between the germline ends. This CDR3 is CASSLEDRSYEQYF. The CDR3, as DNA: TGTGCCAGCAGCTTAGAGGACAGATCCTACGAGCAGTACTTC. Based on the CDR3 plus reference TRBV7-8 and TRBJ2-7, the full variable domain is GAGVSQSPRYKVAKRGQDVALRCDPISGHVSLFWYQQALGQGPEFLTYFQNEAQLDKSGLPSDRFFAERPEGSVSTLKIQRTQQEDSAVYLCASSLEDRSYEQYFGPGTRLTVT.

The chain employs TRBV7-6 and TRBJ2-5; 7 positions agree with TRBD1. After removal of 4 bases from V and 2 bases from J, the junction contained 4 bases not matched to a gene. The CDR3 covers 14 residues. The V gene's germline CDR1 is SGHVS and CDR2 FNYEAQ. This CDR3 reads CASSYSGQQETQYF. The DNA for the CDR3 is TGTGCCAGCAGCTACTCGGGACAGCAAGAGACCCAGTACTTC. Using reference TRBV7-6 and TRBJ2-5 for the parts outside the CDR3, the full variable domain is GAGVSQSPRYKVTKRGQDVALRCDPISGHVSLYWYRQALGQGPEFLTYFNYEAQQDKSGLPNDRFSAERPEGSISTLTIQRTEQRDSAMYRCASSYSGQQETQYFGPGTRLLVL.

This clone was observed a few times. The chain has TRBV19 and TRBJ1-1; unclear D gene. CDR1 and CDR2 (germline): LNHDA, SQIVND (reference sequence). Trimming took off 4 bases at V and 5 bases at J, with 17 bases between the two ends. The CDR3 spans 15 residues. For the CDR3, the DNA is TGTGCCAGTAGTAGCCGAGGACGGGGATTGACTGAAGCTTTCTTT. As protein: CASSSRGRGLTEAFF.

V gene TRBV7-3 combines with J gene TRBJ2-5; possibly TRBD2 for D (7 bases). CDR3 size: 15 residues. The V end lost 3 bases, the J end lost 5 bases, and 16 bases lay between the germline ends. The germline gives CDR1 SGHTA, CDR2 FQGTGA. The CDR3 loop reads CASSLAGGLGETQYF. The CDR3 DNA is TGTGCCAGCAGCTTGGCCGGGGGGCTGGGCGAGACCCAGTACTTC.

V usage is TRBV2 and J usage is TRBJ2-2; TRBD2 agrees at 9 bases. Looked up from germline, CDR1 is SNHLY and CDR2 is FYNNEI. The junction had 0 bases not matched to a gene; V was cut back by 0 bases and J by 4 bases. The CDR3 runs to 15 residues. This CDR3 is CASSEASGSTGELFF. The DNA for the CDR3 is TGTGCCAGCAGTGAAGCTAGCGGGAGCACCGGGGAGCTGTTTTTT.

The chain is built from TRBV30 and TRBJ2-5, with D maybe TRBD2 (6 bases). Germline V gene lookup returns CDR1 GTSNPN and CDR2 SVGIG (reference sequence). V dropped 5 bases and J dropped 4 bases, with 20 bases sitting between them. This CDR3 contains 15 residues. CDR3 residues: CAWAHRREVGETQYF. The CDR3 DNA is TGTGCCTGGGCCCACCGGCGGGAAGTTGGAGAGACCCAGTACTTC.

CDR3 sequence: CASSLAGTSATDTQYF. CDR3 nucleotides: TGTGCCAGCAGCCTCGCCGGGACTAGCGCCACAGATACGCAGTATTTT. The chain carries TRBV4-2 and TRBJ2-3, with 10 bases aligning to TRBD2. This CDR3 comprises 16 residues. V shed 4 bases, J shed 2 bases, and the junction held 6 bases outside the gene matches. In germline, CDR1 is LGHNA, CDR2 YNFKEQ.

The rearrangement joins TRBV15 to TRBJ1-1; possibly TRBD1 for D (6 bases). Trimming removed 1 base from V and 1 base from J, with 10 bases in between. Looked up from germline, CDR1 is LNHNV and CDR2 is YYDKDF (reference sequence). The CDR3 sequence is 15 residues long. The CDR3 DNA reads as TGTGCCACCAGCAGAGCGGGACACCGGAACACTGAAGCTTTCTTT. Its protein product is CATSRAGHRNTEAFF.

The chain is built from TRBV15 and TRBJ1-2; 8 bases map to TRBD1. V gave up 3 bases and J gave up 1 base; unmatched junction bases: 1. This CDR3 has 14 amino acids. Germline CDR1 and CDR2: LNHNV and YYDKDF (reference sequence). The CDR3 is CATSRDRVNYGYTF. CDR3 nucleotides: TGTGCCACCAGCAGGGACAGGGTTAACTATGGCTACACCTTC. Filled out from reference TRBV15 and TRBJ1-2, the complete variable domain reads DAMVIQNPRYQVTQFGKPVTLSCSQTLNHNVMYWYQQKSSQAPKLLFHYYDKDFNNEADTPDNFQSRRPNTSFCFLDIRSPGLGDTAMYLCATSRDRVNYGYTFGSGTRLTVV.

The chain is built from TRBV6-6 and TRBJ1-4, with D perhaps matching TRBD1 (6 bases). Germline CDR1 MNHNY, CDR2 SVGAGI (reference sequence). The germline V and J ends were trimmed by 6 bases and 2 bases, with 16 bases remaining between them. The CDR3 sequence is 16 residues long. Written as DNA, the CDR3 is TGTGCCAGCAGGACAGGCGCCTGGTCGACTAATGAAAAACTGTTTTTT. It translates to CASRTGAWSTNEKLFF.

The CDR3 region is CASSLRSGELFF. For the CDR3, the DNA is TGTGCCAGCAGCCTAAGGAGCGGGGAGCTGTTTTTT. The genes are TRBV7-2 and TRBJ2-2; no definite D call. Germline CDR1 reads SGHTA; CDR2 reads FQGNSA. V was shortened by 5 bases and J by 7 bases, with 8 bases between the two germline ends. This CDR3 region has 12 residues.

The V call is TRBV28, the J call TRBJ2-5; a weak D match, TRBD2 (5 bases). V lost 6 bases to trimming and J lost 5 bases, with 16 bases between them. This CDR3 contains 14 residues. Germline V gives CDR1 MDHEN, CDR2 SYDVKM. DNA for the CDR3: TGTGCCAGCAGCCGGGGTTGGAGATCTGAGACCCAGTACTTC. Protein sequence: CASSRGWRSETQYF.

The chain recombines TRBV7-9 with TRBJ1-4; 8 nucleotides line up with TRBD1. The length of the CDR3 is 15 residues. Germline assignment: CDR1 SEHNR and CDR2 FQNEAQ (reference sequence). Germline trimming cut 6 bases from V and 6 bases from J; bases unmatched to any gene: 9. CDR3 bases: TGTGCCAGCAGTAAACGGGACAGGCGAGATGAAAAACTGTTTTTT. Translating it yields CASSKRDRRDEKLFF.

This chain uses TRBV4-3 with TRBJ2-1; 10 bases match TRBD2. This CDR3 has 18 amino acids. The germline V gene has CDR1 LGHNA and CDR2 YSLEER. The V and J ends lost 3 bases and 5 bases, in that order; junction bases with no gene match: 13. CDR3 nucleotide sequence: TGCGCCAGCAGCCATGATACTCCTAGCGGGAGATCGAACAATGAGCAGTTCTTC. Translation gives CASSHDTPSGRSNNEQFF.

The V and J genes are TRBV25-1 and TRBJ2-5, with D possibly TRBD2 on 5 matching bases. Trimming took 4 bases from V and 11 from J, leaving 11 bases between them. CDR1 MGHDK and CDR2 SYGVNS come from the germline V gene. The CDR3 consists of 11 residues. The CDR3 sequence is CASSAGWEQYF. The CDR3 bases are TGTGCCAGCAGTGCCGGTTGGGAGCAGTACTTC.

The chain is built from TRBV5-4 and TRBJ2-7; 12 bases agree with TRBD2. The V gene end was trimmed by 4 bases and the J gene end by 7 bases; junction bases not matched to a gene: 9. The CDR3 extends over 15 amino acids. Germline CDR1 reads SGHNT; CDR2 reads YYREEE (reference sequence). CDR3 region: CASSRRLAGVWEQYF. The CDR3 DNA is TGTGCCAGCAGCCGAAGACTAGCGGGAGTGTGGGAGCAGTACTTC.

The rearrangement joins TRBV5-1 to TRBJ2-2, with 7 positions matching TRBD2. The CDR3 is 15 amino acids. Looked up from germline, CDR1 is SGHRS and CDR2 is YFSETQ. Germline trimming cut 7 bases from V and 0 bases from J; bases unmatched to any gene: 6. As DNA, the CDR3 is TGCGCCAGCGCGTTCGGGAGGACGAACACCGGGGAGCTGTTTTTT. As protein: CASAFGRTNTGELFF.

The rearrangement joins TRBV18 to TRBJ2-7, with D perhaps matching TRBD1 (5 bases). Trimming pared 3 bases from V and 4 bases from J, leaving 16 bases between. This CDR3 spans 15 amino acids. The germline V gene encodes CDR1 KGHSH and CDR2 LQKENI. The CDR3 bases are TGTGCCAGCTCACCGATAGGGCAGGGTGGGTACGAGCAGTACTTC. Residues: CASSPIGQGGYEQYF.

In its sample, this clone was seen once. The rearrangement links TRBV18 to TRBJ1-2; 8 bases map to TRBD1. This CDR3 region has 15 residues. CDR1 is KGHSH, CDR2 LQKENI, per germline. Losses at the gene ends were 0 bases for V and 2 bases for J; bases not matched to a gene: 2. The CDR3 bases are TGTGCCAGCTCACCACCGACAGGGGCCAACTATGGCTACACCTTC. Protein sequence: CASSPPTGANYGYTF.

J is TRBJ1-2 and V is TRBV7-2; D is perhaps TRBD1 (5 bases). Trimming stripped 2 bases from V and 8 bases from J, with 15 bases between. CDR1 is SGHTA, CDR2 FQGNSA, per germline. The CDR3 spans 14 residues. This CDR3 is CASSLTRVGHGYTF. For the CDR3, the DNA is TGTGCCAGCAGCTTAACCAGGGTCGGTCACGGCTACACCTTC.

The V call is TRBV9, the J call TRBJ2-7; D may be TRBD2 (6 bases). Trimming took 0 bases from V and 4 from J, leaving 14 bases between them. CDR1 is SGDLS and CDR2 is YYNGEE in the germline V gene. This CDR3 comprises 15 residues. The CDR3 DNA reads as TGTGCCAGCAGCGTAGGGACCGGAGGGGTGTACGAGCAGTACTTC. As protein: CASSVGTGGVYEQYF.

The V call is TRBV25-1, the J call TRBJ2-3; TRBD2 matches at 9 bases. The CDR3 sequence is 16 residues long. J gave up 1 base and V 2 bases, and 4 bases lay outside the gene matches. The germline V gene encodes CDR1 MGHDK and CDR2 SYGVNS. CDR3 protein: CASSELSGRRTDTQYF. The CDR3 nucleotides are TGTGCCAGCAGTGAACTTAGCGGGAGACGCACAGATACGCAGTATTTT.

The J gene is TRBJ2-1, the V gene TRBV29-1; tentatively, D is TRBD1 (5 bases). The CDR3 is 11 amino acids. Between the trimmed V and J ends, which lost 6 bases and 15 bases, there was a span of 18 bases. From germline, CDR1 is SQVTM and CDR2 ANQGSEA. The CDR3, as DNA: TGCAGCGTCACCGCCCGAGGAAGGGGGTTCTTC. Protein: CSVTARGRGFF.

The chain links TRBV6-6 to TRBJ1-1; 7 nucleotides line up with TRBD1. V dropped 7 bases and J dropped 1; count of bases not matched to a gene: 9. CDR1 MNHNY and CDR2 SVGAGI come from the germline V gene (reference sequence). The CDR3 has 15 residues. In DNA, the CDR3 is TGTGCCAGCACCGTACCGGGACAGAGGAACACTGAAGCTTTCTTT. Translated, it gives CASTVPGQRNTEAFF.

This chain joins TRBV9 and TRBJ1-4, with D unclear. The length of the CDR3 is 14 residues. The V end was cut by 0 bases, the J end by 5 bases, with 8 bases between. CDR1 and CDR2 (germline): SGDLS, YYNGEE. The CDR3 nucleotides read TGTGCCAGCAGCGTAGGAGGGCAGAATGAAAAACTGTTTTTT. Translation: CASSVGGQNEKLFF.

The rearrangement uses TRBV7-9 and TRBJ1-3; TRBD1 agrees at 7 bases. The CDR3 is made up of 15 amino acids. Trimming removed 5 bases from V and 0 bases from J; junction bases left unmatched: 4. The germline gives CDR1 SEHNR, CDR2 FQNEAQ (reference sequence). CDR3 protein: CASSPRQGSGNTIYF. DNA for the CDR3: TGTGCCAGCAGCCCAAGACAGGGCTCTGGAAACACCATATATTTT.

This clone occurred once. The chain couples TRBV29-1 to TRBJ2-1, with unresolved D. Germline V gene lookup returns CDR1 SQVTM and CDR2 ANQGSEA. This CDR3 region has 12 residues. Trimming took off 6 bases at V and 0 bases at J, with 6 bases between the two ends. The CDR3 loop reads CSVRSSYNEQFF. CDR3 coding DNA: TGCAGCGTGAGAAGCTCCTACAATGAGCAGTTCTTC.

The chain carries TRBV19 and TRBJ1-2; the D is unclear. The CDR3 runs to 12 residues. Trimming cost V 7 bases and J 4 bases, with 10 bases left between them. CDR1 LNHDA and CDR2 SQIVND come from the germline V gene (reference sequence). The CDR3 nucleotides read TGTGCCAGTATGGGCTTAGGCTATGGCTACACCTTC. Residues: CASMGLGYGYTF.